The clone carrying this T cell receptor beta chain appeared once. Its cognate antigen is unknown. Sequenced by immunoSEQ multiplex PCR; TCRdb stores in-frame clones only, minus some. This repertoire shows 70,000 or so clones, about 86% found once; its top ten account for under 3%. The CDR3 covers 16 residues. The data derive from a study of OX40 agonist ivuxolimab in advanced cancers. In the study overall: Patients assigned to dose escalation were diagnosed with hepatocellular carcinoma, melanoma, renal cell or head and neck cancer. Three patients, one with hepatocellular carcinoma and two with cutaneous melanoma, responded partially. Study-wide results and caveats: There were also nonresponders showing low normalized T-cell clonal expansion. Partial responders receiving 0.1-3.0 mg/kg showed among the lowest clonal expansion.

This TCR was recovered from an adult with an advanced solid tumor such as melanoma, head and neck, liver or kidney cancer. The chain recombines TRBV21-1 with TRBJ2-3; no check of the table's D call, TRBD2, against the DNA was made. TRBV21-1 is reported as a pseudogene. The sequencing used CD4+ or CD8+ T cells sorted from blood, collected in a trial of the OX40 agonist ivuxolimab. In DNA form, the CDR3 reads TGTGCCAGCAGCAAAGTCGACGGAGAACTCACAGATACGCAGTATTTT. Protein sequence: CASSKVDGELTDTQYF.